The next 27 T cell receptor beta chains were all read from a single sample in a study of blood T cells in healthy people across ages (dated by TCRdb to 2015 to 2017). Library preparation was by 5' RACE. Sequencing was performed on an Illumina HiSeq 2500. A second 7 to 11 cycle PCR used a sample-barcoded 5' primer and a J-beta primer mix. TCRdb handled the public reads itself, with Q25 trimming in fastp and clone calling in MiXCR, and kept productive beta chains. Records with the same CDR3 protein are collapsed into one entry carrying the most frequent genes and DNA. The sample table lists 1,500,000 or so distinct CDR3 sequences, around 59% of them with a count of one. The ten largest clones capture over 6.5% of the sample. The sequenced material came from blood. These receptors originate from a man aged 18 to 30 in good health.

The genes are TRBV2 and TRBJ2-4; 8 bases match TRBD1. Losses at the gene ends were 8 bases for V and 0 bases for J; bases not matched to a gene: 9. The CDR3 has 16 amino acids. Germline CDR1 reads SNHLY; CDR2 reads FYNNEI. In nucleotides, the CDR3 is TGTGCCAGCCGGGACAGGTTATCGAAAGCCAAAAACATTCAGTACTTC. This gives the protein CASRDRLSKAKNIQYF.

This clonotype was seen only a few times. The rearrangement uses TRBV13 and TRBJ2-7; a possible D gene is TRBD1 (6 bases). Germline V lookup: CDR1 PRHDT, CDR2 FYEKMQ (reference sequence). The CDR3 extends over 16 amino acids. Trimming took 0 bases from V and 3 from J, leaving 15 bases between them. The CDR3 nucleotides are TGTGCCAGCAGCTTAGGGAGAACAGGGACGTTCTACGAGCAGTACTTC. Protein sequence: CASSLGRTGTFYEQYF.

This clonotype was seen more than once but under ten times. This chain joins TRBV6-6 and TRBJ2-3; the D gene is possibly TRBD2 (6 bases). This CDR3 spans 14 amino acids. CDR1 is MNHNY and CDR2 is SVGAGI in the germline V gene (reference sequence). V dropped 1 base and J dropped 3 bases, with 8 bases sitting between them. The CDR3 protein is CASSYLRGTDTQYF. Written as DNA, the CDR3 is TGTGCCAGCAGTTACTTACGGGGGACAGATACGCAGTATTTT.

This clonotype has just a few counts. This rearrangement joins TRBV5-1 to TRBJ2-4; 7 bases agree with TRBD1. The end of the DNA aligns better with TRBJ2-7, so the J call may be wrong. Germline assignment: CDR1 SGHRS and CDR2 YFSETQ. CDR3 length: 14 residues. The CDR3 DNA follows: TGCGCCAGCAGCTTGGGACAGGGAACCTCCGAGCAGTACTTC. As protein: CASSLGQGTSEQYF.

This clonotype was observed a few times. The genes are TRBV29-1 and TRBJ1-1; 12 nucleotides align to TRBD1. The CDR3 has 15 amino acids. J was trimmed by 3 bases and V by 6 bases; bases with no gene match: 8. Germline-derived CDR1 and CDR2 are SQVTM and ANQGSEA. The CDR3 DNA sequence: TGCAGCGTCCTGGGGACAGGGGGCATGGACACTGAAGCTTTCTTT. Protein product: CSVLGTGGMDTEAFF.

The genes are TRBV7-6 and TRBJ2-3; tentative D call: TRBD1 (5 bases). V was pared by 5 bases and J by 2 bases, with 14 bases between. This CDR3 spans 15 amino acids. CDR1 is SGHVS and CDR2 is FNYEAQ in the germline V gene. The DNA for the CDR3 is TGTGCCAGCAGCCTCGCAAGGGGTATCACAGATACGCAGTATTTT. As protein: CASSLARGITDTQYF.

J is TRBJ1-4 and V is TRBV21-1. TRBV21-1 is a pseudogene locus. The CDR3 runs to 17 residues. CDR3 DNA sequence: TGTGCCAGCAGCAAAGAAGAGGGCAGACCAACTAATGAAAAACTGTTTTTT. It is translated as CASSKEEGRPTNEKLFF.

V usage is TRBV20-1 and J usage is TRBJ2-3; D remains unclear. This CDR3 spans 14 amino acids. V lost 4 bases, J lost 2 bases, and 13 bases lay in between. Germline CDR1 DFQATT, CDR2 SNEGSKA (reference sequence). The CDR3: CSAKPLWTTDTQYF. The CDR3 coding sequence is TGCAGTGCTAAGCCCCTTTGGACCACAGATACGCAGTATTTT.

This clonotype was seen more than once but under ten times. This sequence joins TRBV12-3 or TRBV12-4 and TRBJ2-5; a weak D match, TRBD1 (6 bases). The CDR3 covers 13 residues. V dropped 5 bases and J dropped 7 bases, with 14 bases sitting between them. The CDR3 protein is CASSQDSPRTQYF. CDR3 bases: TGTGCCAGCAGTCAGGACAGCCCCAGGACCCAGTACTTC.

The chain has TRBV5-5 and TRBJ2-5; unclear D gene. The last part of the DNA fits TRBJ2-7 better; the J call may be wrong. This CDR3 spans 15 amino acids. Germline CDR1 reads SGHKS; CDR2 reads YYEKEE (reference sequence). CDR3 amino acids: CASSLGPPGSYEQYF. Written as DNA, the CDR3 is TGTGCCAGCAGCTTGGGGCCTCCCGGGTCTTACGAGCAGTACTTC.

CDR3: CASSHPTSPVADTQYF. The CDR3 coding sequence is TGTGCCAGCAGCCATCCTACTAGCCCGGTCGCGGATACGCAGTATTTT. The J gene is TRBJ2-3, the V gene TRBV7-9; D is perhaps TRBD2 (6 bases). V lost 5 bases and J lost 6, with 21 bases in between. The germline V gene encodes CDR1 SEHNR and CDR2 FQNEAQ (reference sequence). This CDR3 comprises 16 residues.

The chain carries TRBV5-1 and TRBJ1-5, with TRBD1 identical over 11 bases. CDR1 is SGHRS, CDR2 YFSETQ, per germline. The CDR3 is made up of 16 amino acids. V dropped 3 bases and J dropped 6; count of bases not matched to a gene: 8. The CDR3 nucleotides are TGCGCCAGCAGCTACTATCCCGGGACAGGGGGTCAGCCCCAGCATTTT. Translating gives CASSYYPGTGGQPQHF. Complete variable domain (other parts from reference TRBV5-1 and TRBJ1-5): KAGVTQTPRYLIKTRGQQVTLSCSPISGHRSVSWYQQTPGQGLQFLFEYFSETQRNKGNFPGRFSGRQFSNSRSEMNVSTLELGDSALYLCASSYYPGTGGQPQHFGDGTRLSIL.

The table lists this clonotype with a count of one. The rearrangement uses TRBV11-1 and TRBJ2-1, with 9 bases lining up with TRBD2. The CDR3 is made up of 15 amino acids. Germline CDR1 reads SGHAT; CDR2 reads FQDESV (reference sequence). Losses at the gene ends were 3 bases for V and 2 bases for J; bases not matched to a gene: 2. CDR3 sequence reads: CASSFAGGPYNEQFF. The CDR3 nucleotides are TGTGCCAGCAGCTTTGCGGGGGGGCCCTACAATGAGCAGTTCTTC.

V usage is TRBV6-6 and J usage is TRBJ1-4; D gene ambiguous. Trimming left V 2 bases short and J 7 bases short, with 8 bases between. Germline V gene sequence: CDR1 MNHNY, CDR2 SVGAGI (reference sequence). This CDR3 region has 13 residues. The DNA of the CDR3 is TGTGCCAGCAGTTACCGGGCGGGTGAAAAACTGTTTTTT. It specifies CASSYRAGEKLFF.

V and J are TRBV5-1 and TRBJ2-6, with D unclear. The V end lost 0 bases, the J end lost 1 base, and 8 bases lay between the germline ends. Germline values: CDR1 SGHRS, CDR2 YFSETQ. This CDR3 has 16 amino acids. The CDR3 DNA reads TGCGCCAGCAGCTTGGAGTTCAGATCTGGGGCCAACGTCCTGACTTTC. As protein: CASSLEFRSGANVLTF.

As DNA, the CDR3 is TGCAGCGCCCTCCCCGACAGCTCTGGAAACACCATATATTTT. It translates to CSALPDSSGNTIYF. The V and J genes are TRBV29-1 and TRBJ1-3, with D tentatively TRBD1 (5 bases). V lost 7 bases and J 0 bases, leaving 13 bases between the germline ends. Germline CDR1 SQVTM, CDR2 ANQGSEA. CDR3 length: 14 amino acids.

The CDR3 spells CSVEDGPGVNTGELFF. In nucleotides, the CDR3 is TGCAGCGTTGAAGATGGGCCGGGGGTGAACACCGGGGAGCTGTTTTTT. The chain is built from TRBV29-1 and TRBJ2-2, with D possibly being TRBD2 (6 bases). Germline V gives CDR1 SQVTM, CDR2 ANQGSEA. The CDR3 consists of 16 residues. The germline V and J ends were trimmed by 0 bases and 1 base, with 12 bases remaining between them.

V usage is TRBV3-1 and J usage is TRBJ2-1, with TRBD2 identical over 8 bases. The ends lost 1 base at V and 6 bases at J; junction bases unmatched: 8. The V gene's germline CDR1 is LGHDT and CDR2 YNNKEL (reference sequence). There are 16 residues in the CDR3. The CDR3 region has the DNA TGTGCCAGCAGCCAAGTTGGCGGGGGGCCAGGCAATGAGCAGTTCTTC. Its protein is CASSQVGGGPGNEQFF.

This clonotype was counted once. V usage is TRBV2 and J usage is TRBJ2-1; 8 bases are shared with TRBD1. The trim removed 6 bases at V and 7 bases at J, leaving 8 bases unmatched. Looked up from germline, CDR1 is SNHLY and CDR2 is FYNNEI. This CDR3 contains 14 residues. The CDR3 is CASSPDRGTNEQFF. Here the CDR3 DNA reads TGTGCCAGCAGCCCCGACAGGGGAACGAATGAGCAGTTCTTC.

The chain uses TRBV10-3 and TRBJ2-5; 8 positions match TRBD1. With V trimmed by 3 bases and J by 6 bases, 9 bases remained unmatched. This CDR3 has 15 residues. Per the germline V gene, CDR1 is ENHRY and CDR2 is SYGVKD. The CDR3 region has the DNA TGTGCCATCAGTGAAGGGGTCCAGGGGGCGCAGACCCAGTACTTC. It encodes CAISEGVQGAQTQYF.

This clonotype appeared a few times. The chain uses TRBV27 and TRBJ2-7; D is unclear. The CDR3 loop spans 11 amino acids. V gave up 8 bases and J gave up 4 bases, with 9 bases separating them. Germline V gene data show CDR1 as MNHEY and CDR2 as SMNVEV (reference sequence). This chain's CDR3 is CASGPVYEQYF. Here the CDR3 DNA reads TGTGCCAGCGGGCCGGTGTACGAGCAGTACTTC.

V gene TRBV29-1 combines with J gene TRBJ1-2, with 8 bases lining up with TRBD1. The CDR3 is 14 amino acids. CDR1 SQVTM and CDR2 ANQGSEA come from the germline V gene. The V segment lost 1 base and the J segment 5 bases; nucleotides outside the gene matches: 6. CDR3 sequence: CSVEVRGRVYGYTF. The CDR3 DNA follows: TGCAGCGTTGAAGTCAGGGGGCGCGTTTATGGCTACACCTTC. Full variable domain (remainder filled in from reference TRBV29-1 and TRBJ1-2): SAVISQKPSRDICQRGTSLTIQCQVDSQVTMMFWYRQQPGQSLTLIATANQGSEATYESGFVIDKFPISRPNLTFSTLTVSNMSPEDSSIYLCSVEVRGRVYGYTFGSGTRLTVV.

The chain combines TRBV20-1 with TRBJ2-5; D possibly uses TRBD1 or TRBD2 (7 bases each). CDR3 length: 14 amino acids. V lost 5 bases to trimming and J lost 4 bases, with 17 bases between them. The V gene's germline CDR1 is DFQATT and CDR2 SNEGSKA (reference sequence). DNA for the CDR3: TGCAGTGCTCCACTGACAGGGAGGGGAGAGACCCAGTACTTC. Amino acids: CSAPLTGRGETQYF.

There are a few counts of this clonotype. This chain links TRBV11-2 with TRBJ2-7; tentatively, D is TRBD1 (5 bases). CDR1 and CDR2 (germline): SGHAT, FQNNGV. This CDR3 comprises 16 residues. The V end was cut by 1 base, the J end by 6 bases, with 19 bases between. The CDR3 spells CASSLAGWQGVGEQYF. CDR3 bases: TGTGCCAGCAGCTTAGCGGGTTGGCAGGGTGTAGGCGAGCAGTACTTC.

The chain employs TRBV20-1 and TRBJ2-7; TRBD2 matches at 13 bases. Germline-derived CDR1 and CDR2 are DFQATT and SNEGSKA (reference sequence). The ends lost 3 bases at V and 7 bases at J; junction bases unmatched: 9. The CDR3 is 15 amino acids. The DNA of the CDR3 is TGCAGTGCTAGCCCACTAGCGGGGGGGACTGTTGAGCAGTACTTC. Translation: CSASPLAGGTVEQYF.

On this clonotype itself: One end of the junction fails to match germline, which may point to a read error. This chain links TRBV6-5 with TRBJ1-2, with D unclear. CDR1 and CDR2 (germline): MNHEY, SVGAGI. This CDR3 is 14 amino acids long. This CDR3 reads CASSDSRGLYGYTF. CDR3 bases: TGTGCCAGCAGTGACTCCCGCGGTCTCTATGGCTACACCTTC.

This clonotype was observed a handful of times. The V gene is TRBV10-3, the J gene TRBJ1-2; perhaps TRBD1 as D (5 bases). The V gene lost 8 bases and the J gene lost 6 bases, with 22 bases spanning the gap. This CDR3 contains 15 residues. Germline V gene data show CDR1 as ENHRY and CDR2 as SYGVKD. As DNA, the CDR3 is TGTGCCATCGGGGCAAGACTCGATCCGCACAATGGCTACACCTTC. As protein: CAIGARLDPHNGYTF.